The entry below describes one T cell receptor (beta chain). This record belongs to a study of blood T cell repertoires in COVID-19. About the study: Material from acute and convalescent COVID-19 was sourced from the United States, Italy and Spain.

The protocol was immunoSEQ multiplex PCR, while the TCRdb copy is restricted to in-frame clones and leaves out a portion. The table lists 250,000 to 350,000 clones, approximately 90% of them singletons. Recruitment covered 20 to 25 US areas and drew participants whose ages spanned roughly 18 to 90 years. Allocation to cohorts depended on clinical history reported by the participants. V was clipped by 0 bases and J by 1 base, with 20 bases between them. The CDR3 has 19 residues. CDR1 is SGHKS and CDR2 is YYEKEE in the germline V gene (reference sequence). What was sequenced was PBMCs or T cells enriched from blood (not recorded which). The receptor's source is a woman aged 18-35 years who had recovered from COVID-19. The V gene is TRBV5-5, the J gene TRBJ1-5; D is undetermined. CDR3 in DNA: TGTGCCAGCAGCTTGGGATTCCAGGTCCCTGGATCGAGCAATCAGCCCCAGCATTTT. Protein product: CASSLGFQVPGSSNQPQHF.